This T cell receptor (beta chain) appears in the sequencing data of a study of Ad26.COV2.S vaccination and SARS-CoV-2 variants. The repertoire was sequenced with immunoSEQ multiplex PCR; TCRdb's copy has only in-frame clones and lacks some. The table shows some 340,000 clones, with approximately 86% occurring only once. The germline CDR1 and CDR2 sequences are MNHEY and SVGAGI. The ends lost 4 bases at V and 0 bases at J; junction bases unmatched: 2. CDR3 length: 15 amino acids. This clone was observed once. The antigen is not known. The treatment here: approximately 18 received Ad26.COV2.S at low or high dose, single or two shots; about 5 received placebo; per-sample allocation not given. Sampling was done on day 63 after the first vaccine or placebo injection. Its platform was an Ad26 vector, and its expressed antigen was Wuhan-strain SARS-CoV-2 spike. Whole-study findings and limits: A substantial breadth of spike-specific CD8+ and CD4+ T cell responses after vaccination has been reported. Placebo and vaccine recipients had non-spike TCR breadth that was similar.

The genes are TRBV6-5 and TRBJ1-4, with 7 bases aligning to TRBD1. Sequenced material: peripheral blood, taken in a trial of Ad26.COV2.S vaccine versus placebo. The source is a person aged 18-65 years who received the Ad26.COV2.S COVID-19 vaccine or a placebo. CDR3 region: CASSWDSATNEKLFF. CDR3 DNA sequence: TGTGCCAGCAGTTGGGACAGTGCAACTAATGAAAAACTGTTTTTT.